These 20 T cell receptor beta chains originate from one sample sequenced in a study of memory CD4+ T cells and cytomegalovirus serostatus. Using immunoSEQ multiplex PCR, the repertoire was profiled, and TCRdb retains in-frame clones only, with some absent. The top ten clones hold roughly 0.4% of a sample with about 56,000 clones, 82% of them seen once. The sort gate was single viable CD3+CD4+CD8-CD45RO+ cells for memory CD4+ T cells. The sample consisted of memory CD4+ T cells from blood. These receptors were obtained from an adult in good health and CMV-seronegative.

The J gene is TRBJ1-1, the V gene TRBV11-2, with a weak D call TRBD1 (5 bases). Trimming took off 4 bases at V and 2 bases at J, with 14 bases between the two ends. The germline CDR1 and CDR2 sequences are SGHAT and FQNNGV. The CDR3 loop spans 15 amino acids. The DNA of the CDR3 is TGTGCCAGCAGCTCCTACTTCGACAGAAACACTGAAGCTTTCTTT. Encoded protein: CASSSYFDRNTEAFF.

The V and J genes are TRBV23-1 and TRBJ1-1; D remains ambiguous. TRBV23-1 is annotated as an ORF whose role is uncertain. Trimming left V 3 bases short and J 11 bases short, with 10 bases between. The CDR3 has 11 amino acids. CDR3 DNA sequence: TGCGCCAGCAGTCATGTCTCCGGCGCTTTCTTT. Translation gives CASSHVSGAFF.

The V call is TRBV19, the J call TRBJ1-1; possibly TRBD1 for D (6 bases). V was shortened by 5 bases and J by 2 bases, with 24 bases between the two germline ends. Germline V gene sequence: CDR1 LNHDA, CDR2 SQIVND (reference sequence). The CDR3 is 18 amino acids. CDR3 nucleotides: TGTGCCAGTAGTCCCCGGACAGCCCTTAGGGGGTTTAACACTGAAGCTTTCTTT. This codes for CASSPRTALRGFNTEAFF.

The rearrangement uses TRBV4-3 and TRBJ2-3; no firm D call. The V gene lost 4 bases and the J gene lost 1 base, with 12 bases spanning the gap. The CDR3 consists of 15 residues. Germline V gene data show CDR1 as LGHNA and CDR2 as YSLEER. Written as DNA, the CDR3 is TGCGCCAGCAGCCGTTACCTCGTGGGCACAGATACGCAGTATTTT. This translates into CASSRYLVGTDTQYF.

This sequence joins TRBV4-3 and TRBJ2-7; D may be TRBD2 (6 bases). Trimming cost V 1 base and J 7 bases, with 14 bases left between them. The CDR3 extends over 14 amino acids. Per the germline V gene, CDR1 is LGHNA and CDR2 is YSLEER. CDR3 sequence reads: CASSQGARAGEQYF. The CDR3, as DNA: TGCGCCAGCAGCCAAGGTGCCAGGGCGGGGGAGCAGTACTTC.

This chain links TRBV10-3 with TRBJ1-3; D not certain. Germline CDR1 and CDR2: ENHRY and SYGVKD. V lost 10 bases and J 7 bases, leaving 14 bases between the germline ends. This CDR3 has 12 residues. DNA of the CDR3: TGTGCCAGTACGGGGTCCGCGAACACCATATATTTT. Protein: CASTGSANTIYF.

This clone showed up just once. The CDR3 DNA follows: TGTGCCAGCAGTGAAGCTTCGGAGGGAGATGGCTACACCTTC. Amino acids: CASSEASEGDGYTF. The genes are TRBV2 and TRBJ1-2; D is unresolved. The V end was cut by 0 bases, the J end by 6 bases, with 11 bases between. Germline V gene lookup returns CDR1 SNHLY and CDR2 FYNNEI. The CDR3 has 14 residues. The full variable domain, in which reference TRBV2 and TRBJ1-2 provide the parts outside the CDR3, is EPEVTQTPSHQVTQMGQEVILRCVPISNHLYFYWYRQILGQKVEFLVSFYNNEISEKSEIFDDQFSVERPDGSNFTLKIRSTKLEDSAMYFCASSEASEGDGYTFGSGTRLTVV.

The gene calls are TRBV29-1 and TRBJ2-7, with a weak D call TRBD1 (6 bases). The V gene lost 4 bases and the J gene lost 7 bases, with 17 bases spanning the gap. The CDR3 consists of 13 residues. Germline lookup yields CDR1 SQVTM and CDR2 ANQGSEA. DNA for the CDR3: TGCAGCGTTGGTGGGCAGGGGCGTGGAGAGCAGTACTTC. Translation gives CSVGGQGRGEQYF.

The rearrangement uses TRBV7-9 and TRBJ1-5, with D unresolved. CDR1 and CDR2 (germline): SEHNR, FQNEAQ (reference sequence). The CDR3 covers 13 residues. The V and J ends lost 4 bases and 1 base respectively, with 5 bases between them. The CDR3 coding sequence is TGTGCCAGCAGCTACTCCAGCAATCAGCCCCAGCATTTT. Its translation is CASSYSSNQPQHF.

This rearrangement joins TRBV28 to TRBJ2-4, with D tentatively TRBD1 (6 bases). CDR3 length equals 14 residues. Germline lookup yields CDR1 MDHEN and CDR2 SYDVKM. DNA for the CDR3: TGTGCAAAATGCAGGGGTTTAATCAAAAACATTCAGTACTTC. It is translated as CAKCRGLIKNIQYF.

The V and J genes are TRBV29-1 and TRBJ1-1; 8 positions match TRBD1. Per the germline V gene, CDR1 is SQVTM and CDR2 is ANQGSEA. Unmatched junction bases numbered 5, after V lost 4 bases and J lost 4 bases. This CDR3 spans 13 amino acids. The CDR3 is CSVAGGSSTEAFF. For the CDR3, the DNA is TGCAGCGTTGCAGGGGGCTCTAGCACTGAAGCTTTCTTT.

The rearrangement joins TRBV2 to TRBJ2-5; TRBD2 is a possible D gene (6 bases). V dropped 7 bases and J dropped 1 base, with 16 bases sitting between them. The V gene's germline CDR1 is SNHLY and CDR2 FYNNEI. The length of the CDR3 is 15 residues. The CDR3 DNA reads as TGTGCCAGCATCCACTGGAGGGAACCCCAAGAGACCCAGTACTTC. It yields the protein CASIHWREPQETQYF. The full variable domain, completed using reference TRBV2 and TRBJ2-5, is EPEVTQTPSHQVTQMGQEVILRCVPISNHLYFYWYRQILGQKVEFLVSFYNNEISEKSEIFDDQFSVERPDGSNFTLKIRSTKLEDSAMYFCASIHWREPQETQYFGPGTRLLVL.

The V and J genes are TRBV25-1 and TRBJ2-2; unclear D gene. The CDR3 runs 15 residues. Germline CDR1 reads MGHDK; CDR2 reads SYGVNS. V was shortened by 3 bases and J by 1 base, with 9 bases between the two germline ends. This CDR3 reads CASSDLTRNTGELFF. CDR3 in DNA: TGTGCCAGCAGTGATTTAACGAGGAACACCGGGGAGCTGTTTTTT.

This clone has just a few counts. This chain links TRBV29-1 with TRBJ1-1; 9 nucleotides line up with TRBD1. The CDR3 runs to 12 residues. Germline V gene data show CDR1 as SQVTM and CDR2 as ANQGSEA. V shed 6 bases and J 12 bases; nucleotides not matched to a gene: 11. The CDR3 DNA is TGCAGCGTAGAGACAGGGGGAGAAGAAACTTTCTTT. Translated: CSVETGGEETFF.

This chain links TRBV5-6 with TRBJ2-5; 7 bases map to TRBD2. Trimming cost V 2 bases and J 5 bases; bases outside gene matches: 3. Germline CDR1 is SGHDT and CDR2 is YYEEEE. The CDR3 runs to 13 residues. The DNA of the CDR3 is TGTGCCAGCAGCTTACTAGCGCGGGAGACCCAGTACTTC. Protein product: CASSLLARETQYF.

This clone was found a few times. V usage is TRBV28 and J usage is TRBJ1-1; 10 bases line up with TRBD1. After removal of 6 bases from V and 3 bases from J, the junction contained 1 base not matched to a gene. Germline CDR1 reads MDHEN; CDR2 reads SYDVKM. The CDR3 has 13 residues. CDR3 sequence: CASRGQGYTEAFF. DNA for the CDR3: TGTGCCAGCAGGGGACAGGGGTACACTGAAGCTTTCTTT. Variable domain in full (rest from reference TRBV28 and TRBJ1-1): DVKVTQSSRYLVKRTGEKVFLECVQDMDHENMFWYRQDPGLGLRLIYFSYDVKMKEKGDIPEGYSVSREKKERFSLILESASTNQTSMYLCASRGQGYTEAFFGQGTRLTVV.

This clone was seen more than once but under ten times. The chain combines TRBV19 with TRBJ1-6, with TRBD1 matching 8 bases. After removal of 5 bases from V and 9 bases from J, the junction contained 6 bases not matched to a gene. CDR3 length: 14 residues. Per the germline V gene, CDR1 is LNHDA and CDR2 is SQIVND (reference sequence). Here the CDR3 reads CASSSGTGSSPLHF. The CDR3 bases are TGTGCCAGTAGTTCCGGGACAGGATCTTCACCCCTCCACTTT.

Concerning this clone: Other nucleotide sequences from this sample produce the same CDR3. V and J are TRBV18 and TRBJ2-3; tentative D call: TRBD1 (5 bases). The CDR3 covers 14 residues. Germline V gene sequence: CDR1 KGHSH, CDR2 LQKENI. V lost 3 bases to trimming and J lost 2 bases, with 9 bases between them. Here the CDR3 reads CASSPQGYTDTQYF. The DNA of the CDR3 is TGTGCCAGCTCACCCCAGGGCTACACAGATACGCAGTATTTT.

The chain uses TRBV10-3 and TRBJ2-7; 14 nucleotides match TRBD2. This CDR3 comprises 17 residues. The V and J ends lost 6 bases and 0 bases, in that order; junction bases with no gene match: 7. Germline V gene lookup returns CDR1 ENHRY and CDR2 SYGVKD. The CDR3 bases are TGTGCCATCAGGGGACTAGCGGGGGCTGAGAACTCCTACGAGCAGTACTTC. Residues: CAIRGLAGAENSYEQYF.

The rearrangement links TRBV19 to TRBJ2-3; 8 nucleotides match TRBD1. This CDR3 contains 14 residues. Germline loops: CDR1 LNHDA, CDR2 SQIVND (reference sequence). V was pared by 3 bases and J by 4 bases, with 3 bases of the junction left unmatched. The DNA for the CDR3 is TGTGCCAGTAGTATCGGACAGGGCCCAGATACGCAGTATTTT. Protein: CASSIGQGPDTQYF. Variable domain in full (rest from reference TRBV19 and TRBJ2-3): DGGITQSPKYLFRKEGQNVTLSCEQNLNHDAMYWYRQDPGQGLRLIYYSQIVNDFQKGDIAEGYSVSREKKESFPLTVTSAQKNPTAFYLCASSIGQGPDTQYFGPGTRLTVL.